This entry lists 28 T cell receptor beta chains sequenced from one sample in a study of tumor and adjacent non-tumor tissue in lung cancer. TCRbeta libraries were built with three rounds of nested PCR, modified from ARM-PCR. TCRdb called the multiplex PCR reads again in MiXCR, with one record for every CDR3 protein. This table holds around 120,000 distinct CDR3 sequences, about 66% found once. The template was RNA from unsorted bulk tissue. The sequencing sample was made of lung tumor tissue. The receptors stem from a man under 40 with non-small cell lung cancer.

To note about this clonotype: A junction end diverges from the germline sequence, so it may reflect a read error. The V gene is TRBV11-3, the J gene TRBJ2-3, with 9 bases fitting TRBD1. This CDR3 is 14 amino acids long. Germline-derived CDR1 and CDR2 are SGHNT and YENEEA. CDR3 protein: CASTSGQGTDMQYF. The DNA for the CDR3 is TGTGCCAGCACCTCGGGACAGGGCACAGATATGCAGTATTTT.

Regarding this clonotype: The junction departs from germline at one end; a sequencing error may be responsible. The rearrangement joins TRBV4-3 to TRBJ1-1; D gene uncertain. The germline V gene has CDR1 LGHNA and CDR2 YSLEER. CDR3 length: 13 residues. The CDR3: CASSQNRGTEAFF. CDR3 coding DNA: TGCGCTAGCAGCCAGAACCGGGGCACTGAAGCTTTCTTT.

Concerning this clonotype itself: Relative to the germline gene, one junction end is altered; a read error may explain this. V usage is TRBV20-1 and J usage is TRBJ2-3; the D is unclear. The CDR3 runs to 13 residues. Germline assignment: CDR1 DFQATT and CDR2 SNEGSKA (reference sequence). Here the CDR3 reads CSVSPSDTDTHYF. The CDR3 DNA reads as TGCAGTGTCTCACCCAGCGACACAGATACGCACTATTTT.

This clonotype was detected many times. The chain is built from TRBV20-1 and TRBJ2-1; the match to TRBD2 covers 7 bases. The germline V gene has CDR1 DFQATT and CDR2 SNEGSKA (reference sequence). The CDR3 is 14 residues long. With 2 bases clipped from V and 4 bases from J, the junction kept 5 bases outside the gene matches. CDR3 bases: TGCAGTGCTAGAAGGGCTAGCGGTTACAATGAGCAGTTCTTC. Its translation is CSARRASGYNEQFF.

This clonotype was seen ten or more times. In DNA form, the CDR3 reads TGTGCCAGCAGTGGAGGAGGTACCCAGCCCCAGCATTTT. Translated: CASSGGGTQPQHF. The chain combines TRBV6-2 or TRBV6-3 with TRBJ1-5, with D unclear. V lost 5 bases and J lost 7, with 12 bases in between. Germline V lookup: CDR1 MNHEY, CDR2 SVGEGT. The CDR3 is 13 residues long.

Turning to this clonotype: This may stem from a read error, because a much larger clone lies one nucleotide away. The V and J genes are TRBV20-1 and TRBJ2-1; D is undetermined. CDR3 length equals 13 residues. Germline CDR1 reads DFQATT; CDR2 reads SNEGSKA (reference sequence). V was shortened by 4 bases and J by 4 bases, with 11 bases between the two germline ends. The CDR3 nucleotides read TGCAGTGCTACAGGCAGCGAATACAATGAGCAGTTCTTC. Translating gives CSATGSEYNEQFF.

With respect to this clonotype: One junction end does not reproduce the germline sequence, and a read error may be involved. The chain couples TRBV20-1 to TRBJ1-1, with unresolved D. This CDR3 is built from 12 residues. The V gene's germline CDR1 is DFQATT and CDR2 SNEGSKA (reference sequence). The CDR3 spells CTARSAKTEAFF. The CDR3 DNA reads as TGCACTGCTAGATCGGCGAAGACTGAAGCTTTCTTT.

Remarks on this clonotype: The junction shows a germline mismatch at one end, possibly a read error. V is TRBV6-2 or TRBV6-3 and J is TRBJ2-2; D may correspond to TRBD1 or TRBD2 (5 bases each). CDR1 is MNHEY and CDR2 is SVGEGT in the germline V gene. The CDR3 runs to 14 residues. CDR3 in amino acids: CASRLTVMTGELLF. The CDR3 DNA is TGTGCCAGCAGACTGACAGTGATGACCGGGGAACTGTTATTC.

On this clonotype itself: A read error is possible here, since a much larger clone lies one base away. The chain recombines TRBV20-1 with TRBJ2-1; 12 nucleotides line up with TRBD2. The CDR3 has 16 residues. From germline, CDR1 is DFQATT and CDR2 SNEGSKA (reference sequence). CDR3 amino acids: CSTRVPSGRAGYEQFF. Written as DNA, the CDR3 is TGCAGTACTAGAGTCCCTAGCGGGAGGGCCGGATATGAGCAGTTCTTC.

On this clonotype itself: This sequence may be a read error, since a much larger clone differs from it by one base. The rearrangement joins TRBV5-4 to TRBJ2-6, with D maybe TRBD1 (5 bases). CDR3 length: 13 amino acids. Per the germline V gene, CDR1 is SGHNT and CDR2 is YYREEE (reference sequence). The CDR3 reads CASSSSGAKVLTF. The CDR3 DNA sequence: TGTGCCAGCAGCTCCTCTGGGGCCAAGGTCCTGACTTTC.

CDR3 sequence reads: CASSPILTTDTQYF. The CDR3 bases are TGTGCCAGCAGTCCAATTCTGACCACAGATACGCAGTATTTT. This chain connects TRBV28 to TRBJ2-3; D is uncertain. V shed 5 bases and J shed 2 bases, with 11 bases lying between them. There are 14 residues in the CDR3. Per germline, CDR1 MDHEN and CDR2 SYDVKM.

This clonotype was detected ten times or more. The junction does not match germline at one end; this may be a read error. This sequence joins TRBV5-1 and TRBJ2-7; perhaps TRBD2 as D (5 bases). Germline assignment: CDR1 SGHRS and CDR2 YFSETQ. This CDR3 contains 14 residues. The CDR3 DNA is TGTGCCAGCAGTTTAGACCCCGGGGTATACGAGCAGTACTTC. This encodes CASSLDPGVYEQYF. Drawing the rest from reference TRBV5-1 and TRBJ2-7, the complete variable domain is KAGVTQTPRYLIKTRGQQVTLSCSPISGHRSVSWYQQTPGQGLQFLFEYFSETQRNKGNFPGRFSGRQFSNSRSEMNVSTLELGDSALYLCASSLDPGVYEQYFGPGTRLTVT.

This clonotype was detected many times. V gene TRBV29-1 combines with J gene TRBJ2-1; TRBD1 might be the D (6 bases). CDR1 is SQVTM, CDR2 ANQGSEA, per germline. This CDR3 comprises 14 residues. V was cut by 3 bases and J by 5 bases, with 14 bases left in between. The chain's CDR3 is CSVEGARMHNEQFF. The CDR3, as DNA: TGCAGCGTTGAGGGGGCCAGGATGCACAATGAGCAGTTCTTC.

This clonotype was seen ten or more times. The CDR3 spells CSARDRVRGSTDTQYF. The CDR3 region has the DNA TGCAGTGCTAGAGACCGGGTGCGGGGGAGCACAGATACGCAGTATTTT. The genes are TRBV20-1 and TRBJ2-3, with 7 positions matching TRBD2. The CDR3 contains 16 residues. CDR1 and CDR2 (germline): DFQATT, SNEGSKA (reference sequence). V lost 0 bases and J lost 0; bases outside the gene matches: 6.

A note on this clonotype: A read error may produce the germline difference seen at one junction end. The V gene is TRBV6-5, the J gene TRBJ1-1; D unresolved. Germline CDR1 MNHEY, CDR2 SVGAGI. The CDR3 is 15 amino acids. In DNA, the CDR3 is TGTGCCAGCAGTTACTCGATCATCACCCGCACTGAAACTTTCTTT. Translation: CASSYSIITRTETFF.

With respect to this clonotype: A much larger clone sits a single nucleotide away, making a read error possible. The V and J genes are TRBV6-2 or TRBV6-3 and TRBJ1-5; TRBD1 matches 11 bases. This CDR3 region has 14 residues. Germline lookup yields CDR1 MNHEY and CDR2 SVGEGT. The V segment lost 8 bases and the J segment 7 bases; nucleotides outside the gene matches: 7. CDR3: CASCRTGGGQPQHF. The CDR3 DNA follows: TGTGCCAGCTGCCGGACAGGGGGCGGACAGCCCCAGCATTTT.

Regarding this clonotype: A much bigger clone sits one base away, suggesting this may be a read error. The chain uses TRBV7-9 and TRBJ2-1; weak D call: TRBD1 (6 bases). Germline CDR1 is SEHNR and CDR2 is FQNEAQ (reference sequence). The CDR3 is made up of 15 amino acids. V was shortened by 5 bases and J by 6 bases, with 17 bases between the two germline ends. CDR3 sequence (DNA): TGTGCCAGCAGCGTCGACCATGGGGGCCGCAATGAGCAGTTCTTC. It encodes CASSVDHGGRNEQFF.

The chain has TRBV5-4 and TRBJ2-2, with D perhaps matching TRBD1 (6 bases). Germline CDR1 reads SGHNT; CDR2 reads YYREEE (reference sequence). The CDR3 consists of 13 residues. The CDR3 loop reads CVRSAGDTGELFF. CDR3 bases: TGTGTCAGGAGCGCAGGGGACACCGGGGAGCTGTTTTTT.

Of note for this clonotype: With a much larger clone just one base away, this may be a read error. The chain links TRBV6-2 or TRBV6-3 to TRBJ1-5, with D unclear. Looked up from germline, CDR1 is MNHEY and CDR2 is SVGEGT. This CDR3 has 12 amino acids. CDR3 bases: TGTGTCAGCAGCGCCAACGGGGAGCCCCAGCATTTT. It translates to CVSSANGEPQHF.

About this clonotype: A read error may be the cause here, since a much bigger clone is one base away. The chain recombines TRBV6-1 with TRBJ1-1, with D possibly matching TRBD1 (6 bases). Germline V gene lookup returns CDR1 MNHNS and CDR2 SASEGT. CDR3 size: 13 residues. The CDR3 region is CVSSIQGDTEAFF. CDR3 DNA: TGTGTCAGCAGTATACAGGGCGACACTGAAGCTTTCTTT.

In regard to this clonotype: One base away lies a much larger clone, so this may be a sequencing read error. The rearrangement links TRBV20-1 to TRBJ2-7; TRBD2 aligns across 14 bases. The CDR3 has 19 residues. The germline gives CDR1 DFQATT, CDR2 SNEGSKA (reference sequence). V gave up 1 base and J gave up 3 bases; unmatched junction bases: 14. CDR3 nucleotide sequence: TGCAGTGCTAGAGGGGATCTGTGGAACGGACTAGCGGGAGGCTACGAGCAGTACTTC. Its protein product is CSARGDLWNGLAGGYEQYF.

Of note for this clonotype: An end of the junction differs from the germline gene, which may be a read error. V and J are TRBV5-1 and TRBJ2-3; 8 bases are shared with TRBD1. The CDR3 has 14 residues. From germline, CDR1 is SGHRS and CDR2 YFSETQ. CDR3 sequence: CASSRGQGTDMQYF. CDR3 DNA: TGCGCCAGCAGCAGAGGACAGGGCACAGATATGCAGTATTTT.

The genes are TRBV20-1 and TRBJ2-1, with TRBD2 matching over 11 bases. The germline CDR1 and CDR2 sequences are DFQATT and SNEGSKA (reference sequence). The length of the CDR3 is 13 residues. J lost 13 bases, V lost 7 bases, and 12 bases had no gene match. This CDR3 reads CSGPSGGLNKQFF. The CDR3 DNA follows: TGCAGTGGTCCTAGCGGGGGGTTAAATAAACAGTTCTTC.

For this clonotype: A much larger clone sits a single nucleotide away, making a read error possible. The chain couples TRBV6-1 to TRBJ2-7, with a tentative D call TRBD1 (5 bases). In germline, CDR1 is MNHNS, CDR2 SASEGT. The CDR3 is 14 amino acids. The CDR3 here is CVSSEARVGYEQYF. For the CDR3, the DNA is TGTGTCAGCAGTGAAGCCAGGGTCGGGTACGAGCAGTACTTC.

The chain couples TRBV20-1 to TRBJ2-7, with D tentatively TRBD2 (6 bases). V was cut by 0 bases and J by 8 bases, with 17 bases left in between. The CDR3 sequence is 14 residues long. CDR1 is DFQATT and CDR2 is SNEGSKA in the germline V gene (reference sequence). CDR3 nucleotide sequence: TGCAGTGCTAGAGATGTGGGAGGTCACAACAAGCAGTACTTC. This translates into CSARDVGGHNKQYF.

Many counts were recorded for this clonotype. This rearrangement joins TRBV20-1 to TRBJ2-1, with D unclear. Trimming stripped 4 bases from V and 8 bases from J, with 15 bases between. CDR3 length equals 13 residues. The germline CDR1 and CDR2 sequences are DFQATT and SNEGSKA (reference sequence). The CDR3 loop is CSATSDVFDEQFF. The CDR3 DNA follows: TGCAGTGCTACTTCGGACGTCTTCGATGAGCAGTTCTTC.

This chain links TRBV6-6 with TRBJ2-7; D might be TRBD2 (6 bases). CDR1 and CDR2 from the germline V gene are MNHNY and SVGAGI (reference sequence). V lost 2 bases to trimming and J lost 4 bases, with 15 bases between them. The CDR3 totals 15 residues. The CDR3 nucleotides are TGTGCCAGCAGTTACGGAGGGAGAGGGCAGTACGAGCAGTACTTC. It encodes CASSYGGRGQYEQYF.

As concerns this clonotype: This CDR3 fails to terminate in the conserved phenylalanine or tryptophan, so it likely reflects a read error. The V call is TRBV4-1, the J call TRBJ1-5; a weak D match, TRBD1 (5 bases). CDR1 and CDR2 (germline): MGHRA, YSYEKL. The CDR3 length is 13 residues. The V end was cut by 10 bases, the J end by 2 bases, with 12 bases between. The CDR3 DNA reads as TGCGCCAACAGTCAGGGCGGCAATCAGCCCCAGCATTAT. This encodes CANSQGGNQPQHY.